Below, one T cell receptor (beta chain) is given with its context. The antigen is unknown. The data were obtained in a study of cytomegalovirus exposure and HLA in healthy donors. 13 Jbeta primers and 60 Vbeta primers were used for the PCR. The protocol was immunoSEQ multiplex PCR, while the TCRdb copy is restricted to in-frame clones and leaves out a portion. This listing includes some 46,000 clones. Study-wide findings and caveats: Exclusion applied to some V segments, including TRBV6-2 and TRBV6-3, as they were indistinguishable. Later analysis showed most CMV-associated TCR beta chains appearing HLA-restricted. Donors belonging to an Asian-associated ancestry cluster reportedly showed fewer N-insertions in productive TCRs than the approximately 670-donor mean, according to what a later analysis found. Cytomegalovirus status, reportedly, was diagnosed with high specificity and sensitivity by the classifier.

In germline, CDR1 is KGHSH, CDR2 LQKENI. V dropped 6 bases and J dropped 2 bases, with 18 bases sitting between them. The CDR3 runs 16 residues. Sequenced: PBMCs. V and J are TRBV18 and TRBJ2-3, with D perhaps matching TRBD1 (5 bases). The sequence derives from a woman aged 25 to 45 in good health and CMV-seronegative. CDR3 sequence: CASSRQQLEFTDTQYF. Here the CDR3 DNA reads TGTGCCAGCTCCCGACAGCAATTAGAGTTCACAGATACGCAGTATTTT.